Each of the 3 T cell receptor beta chains below was sequenced from the same sample in a study of response to subunit inactivated influenza vaccine. TCRdb re-called the RT-PCR reads through MiXCR, storing one row per CDR3 protein. The sample yields hundreds of thousands of distinct CDR3 sequences, 12% to 15% seen once. This specimen consisted of PBMCs from blood, obtained approximately 15 days before vaccination. The receptors originated from a man aged 50 or older who received an inactivated influenza vaccine.

This clonotype was seen ten or more times. A read error may account for a junction end that differs from germline. This chain links TRBV4-3 with TRBJ1-5; D is uncertain. CDR3 length equals 13 residues. Germline values: CDR1 LGHNA, CDR2 YSLEER. The CDR3 DNA reads TGTGCCAGCAGCCAATCTAGCAATCAGCCCCAGCATTTT. It specifies CASSQSSNQPQHF.

The chain couples TRBV5-1 to TRBJ2-3; TRBD2 matches 8 bases. The CDR3 length is 16 residues. Germline CDR1 and CDR2: SGHRS and YFSETQ. With 5 bases clipped from V and 3 bases from J, the junction kept 11 bases outside the gene matches. For the CDR3, the DNA is TGCGCCAGCAGACCAGCCCCGGGACTAGTGACAGATACGCAGTATTTT. As protein: CASRPAPGLVTDTQYF.

This clonotype showed up just a few times. The chain links TRBV6-2 or TRBV6-3 to TRBJ2-1; 7 positions match TRBD2. Germline CDR1 and CDR2: MNHEY and SVGEGT. Unmatched junction bases numbered 13, after V lost 2 bases and J lost 6 bases. CDR3 length: 17 amino acids. The CDR3 bases are TGTGCCAGCAGTTACCACCTTGTGGGCGGGGGACCCAATGAGCAGTTCTTC. Translation: CASSYHLVGGGPNEQFF.